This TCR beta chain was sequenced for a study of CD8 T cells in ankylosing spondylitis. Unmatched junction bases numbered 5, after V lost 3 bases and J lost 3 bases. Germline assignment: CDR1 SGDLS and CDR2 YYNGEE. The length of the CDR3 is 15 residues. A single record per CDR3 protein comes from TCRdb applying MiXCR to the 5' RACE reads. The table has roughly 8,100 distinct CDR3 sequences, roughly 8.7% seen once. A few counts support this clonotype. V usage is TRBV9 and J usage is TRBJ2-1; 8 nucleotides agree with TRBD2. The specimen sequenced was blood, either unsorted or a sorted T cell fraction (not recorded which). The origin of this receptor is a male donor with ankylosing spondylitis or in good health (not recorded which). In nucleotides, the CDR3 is TGTGCCAGCAGCGACAGCGGGGGCCGCTACAATGAGCAGTTCTTC. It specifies CASSDSGGRYNEQFF.